What follows are 20 T cell receptor beta chains derived from one specimen sequenced in a study of blood T cells in healthy people across ages (dated by TCRdb to the mid-2010s). The library was made by 5' RACE. These reads were obtained on an Illumina HiSeq 2500. A second about 7 to 12 cycle PCR used a sample-barcoded 5' primer and a J-beta primer mix. The public reads were reanalyzed by TCRdb: fastp trimming at Q25, MiXCR alignment, in-frame beta chains only. Entries are consolidated by CDR3 protein sequence, retaining the most common genes and DNA. Counted in this sample were roughly 500,000 distinct CDR3 sequences; approximately 25% of them appeared once. Around a sixth of the sample is in the top ten clones. The sequencing sample was made of blood. Receptors were obtained from a woman in her 70s in good health.

The chain joins TRBV13 to TRBJ1-3; 12 nucleotides align to TRBD1. CDR1 is PRHDT, CDR2 FYEKMQ, per germline (reference sequence). With 3 bases clipped from V and 8 bases from J, the junction kept 8 bases outside the gene matches. The length of the CDR3 is 16 residues. DNA of the CDR3: TGTGCCAGCAGCTTCATCGGGACAGGGGGCCGAGACACCATATATTTT. This translates into CASSFIGTGGRDTIYF.

This clonotype showed up just once. This chain uses TRBV29-1 with TRBJ2-3, with D perhaps TRBD1 (5 bases). CDR1 and CDR2 from the germline V gene are SQVTM and ANQGSEA. This CDR3 comprises 16 residues. Deletions cut 7 bases from V and 0 bases from J, with 20 bases between. The CDR3 bases are TGCAGCGCCAAACCTCGACAGACCCCTAGCACAGATACGCAGTATTTT. The encoded protein is CSAKPRQTPSTDTQYF.

This clonotype was seen only a few times. The V gene is TRBV7-2, the J gene TRBJ2-7; 11 bases line up with TRBD2. This CDR3 is 16 amino acids long. The germline gives CDR1 SGHTA, CDR2 FQGNSA. J was trimmed by 2 bases and V by 5 bases; bases with no gene match: 8. The CDR3 DNA sequence: TGTGCCAGCAGCATCACAGGACTAGCGGGCCCCTACGAGCAGTACTTC. This codes for CASSITGLAGPYEQYF.

This sequence joins TRBV2 and TRBJ2-2, with a possible D match to TRBD2 (6 bases). This CDR3 has 14 residues. Germline assignment: CDR1 SNHLY and CDR2 FYNNEI. Deletions cut 9 bases from V and 7 bases from J, with 18 bases between. The CDR3, as DNA: TGTGCCAGTCGTGTCAGGTCGCGGGACGGGGAGCTGTTTTTT. Its translation is CASRVRSRDGELFF. The whole variable domain, filled in from reference TRBV2 and TRBJ2-2, reads EPEVTQTPSHQVTQMGQEVILRCVPISNHLYFYWYRQILGQKVEFLVSFYNNEISEKSEIFDDQFSVERPDGSNFTLKIRSTKLEDSAMYFCASRVRSRDGELFFGEGSRLTVL.

This clonotype was counted only a few times. The rearrangement uses TRBV5-1 and TRBJ2-5, with 7 bases identical to TRBD1. The DNA end favors TRBJ2-1, so the J call may be wrong. The CDR3 is made up of 14 amino acids. Germline V CDR1 and CDR2: SGHRS, YFSETQ. The DNA of the CDR3 is TGCGCCAGCAGCTATACAGGGGTTGGGGATGAGCAGTTCTTC. Residues: CASSYTGVGDEQFF.

Comments on this clonotype: One end of the junction varies from germline; a read error may be responsible. This rearrangement joins TRBV7-8 to TRBJ2-5; the D gene could be TRBD1 or TRBD2 (6 bases each). The CDR3 has 14 amino acids. From germline, CDR1 is SGHVS and CDR2 FQNEAQ. CDR3 sequence: CAGSLRVGGETQYF. CDR3 nucleotides: TGTGCCGGCAGCTTAAGGGTCGGGGGCGAGACCCAGTACTTC.

The J gene is TRBJ2-5, the V gene TRBV4-1, with 10 bases lining up with TRBD1. The length of the CDR3 is 17 residues. Germline CDR1 reads MGHRA; CDR2 reads YSYEKL. V trimming: 1 base; J trimming: 5 bases; junction bases outside the gene matches: 10. The DNA of the CDR3 is TGCGCCAGCAGCCAAGGGCTTGACAGGGGGCTCCGGGAGACCCAGTACTTC. Residues: CASSQGLDRGLRETQYF.

In its sample, this clonotype was seen many times. J is TRBJ1-5 and V is TRBV7-2; 9 positions agree with TRBD1. Germline-derived CDR1 and CDR2 are SGHTA and FQGNSA. Losses at the gene ends were 7 bases for V and 1 base for J; bases not matched to a gene: 5. There are 15 residues in the CDR3. In DNA form, the CDR3 reads TGTGCCAGCAAGATAGGACAGGGGAGCAATCAGCCCCAGCATTTT. Its translation is CASKIGQGSNQPQHF. Supplemented by reference TRBV7-2 and TRBJ1-5, the full variable domain reads GAGVSQSPSNKVTEKGKDVELRCDPISGHTALYWYRQSLGQGLEFLIYFQGNSAPDKSGLPSDRFSAERTGGSVSTLTIQRTQQEDSAVYLCASKIGQGSNQPQHFGDGTRLSIL.

This clonotype showed up just a few times. The CDR3 DNA reads TGCGCCAGCAGCTTCCAGCAGAACACTGAAGCTTTCTTT. Protein product: CASSFQQNTEAFF. V is TRBV5-1 and J is TRBJ1-1; the D is unclear. Germline V gene sequence: CDR1 SGHRS, CDR2 YFSETQ. The CDR3 is 13 amino acids. Trimming stripped 2 bases from V and 1 base from J, with 6 bases between.

This clonotype was recorded a few times. The chain combines TRBV2 with TRBJ2-1; D gene ambiguous. Trimming left V 3 bases short and J 0 bases short, with 6 bases between. Per germline, CDR1 SNHLY and CDR2 FYNNEI. The CDR3 has 14 residues. The CDR3 sequence: CASSEGSSYNEQFF. As DNA, the CDR3 is TGTGCCAGCAGTGAGGGAAGCTCCTACAATGAGCAGTTCTTC.

This clonotype came up a few times. The J gene is TRBJ2-5, the V gene TRBV12-3 or TRBV12-4; possibly TRBD2 for D (5 bases). This CDR3 spans 13 amino acids. V was pared by 6 bases and J by 4 bases, with 12 bases between. The CDR3 DNA is TGTGCCAGCAGGAAAAACAGCGGAGAGACCCAGTACTTC. Translated, it gives CASRKNSGETQYF.

This rearrangement joins TRBV12-3 or TRBV12-4 to TRBJ1-4; D is uncertain. This CDR3 region has 16 residues. V lost 1 base to trimming and J lost 1 base, with 10 bases between them. The CDR3 reads CASSLGGVRTNEKLFF. The DNA for the CDR3 is TGTGCCAGCAGTTTAGGGGGAGTTCGAACTAATGAAAAACTGTTTTTT.

The rearrangement uses TRBV7-2 and TRBJ2-1, with 8 positions matching TRBD2. Losses at the gene ends were 6 bases for V and 3 bases for J; bases not matched to a gene: 7. Per the germline V gene, CDR1 is SGHTA and CDR2 is FQGNSA. The CDR3 consists of 15 residues. CDR3 sequence: CASRLVLAGYNEQFF. In DNA form, the CDR3 reads TGTGCCAGCAGACTAGTGCTAGCGGGCTACAATGAGCAGTTCTTC.

The chain has TRBV2 and TRBJ2-1; 10 nucleotides align to TRBD2. The CDR3 length is 15 residues. Germline values: CDR1 SNHLY, CDR2 FYNNEI. V lost 0 bases, J lost 7 bases, and 3 bases stayed unmatched. This CDR3 is CASSEAASGSNEQFF. CDR3 DNA: TGTGCCAGCAGTGAAGCGGCTAGCGGGAGTAATGAGCAGTTCTTC.

Details on this clonotype: At one boundary the junction diverges from the germline segment, which might be a read error. The V gene is TRBV5-5, the J gene TRBJ2-5; D possibly uses TRBD1 or TRBD2 (5 bases each). The CDR3 sequence is 13 residues long. CDR1 SGHKS and CDR2 YYEKEE come from the germline V gene (reference sequence). CDR3 nucleotides: TGTGCCAGCAGCTTGCAGTTCGAGGGGAAGCAGCACTTC. It specifies CASSLQFEGKQHF.

The gene calls are TRBV10-3 and TRBJ1-1; no clear D gene. The CDR3 has 12 residues. Germline V gives CDR1 ENHRY, CDR2 SYGVKD. The V gene lost 4 bases and the J gene lost 0 bases, with 3 bases spanning the gap. CDR3: CAISGMNTEAFF. In nucleotides, the CDR3 is TGTGCCATCAGTGGAATGAACACTGAAGCTTTCTTT.

In this sample, this clonotype turned up a few times. The chain combines TRBV29-1 with TRBJ2-5; D possibly corresponds to TRBD1 (5 bases). V shed 1 base and J shed 6 bases, with 9 bases lying between them. This CDR3 has 12 residues. Germline CDR1 is SQVTM and CDR2 is ANQGSEA. The CDR3 region has the DNA TGCAGCGTTGAAGGGGGCTTGAAGACCCAGTACTTC. It translates to CSVEGGLKTQYF.

Many counts were recorded for this clonotype. The V call is TRBV4-3, the J call TRBJ2-7; D tentatively reads TRBD1 or TRBD2 (5 bases each). CDR3 length equals 17 residues. The germline V and J ends were trimmed by 0 bases and 3 bases, with 18 bases remaining between them. Germline lookup yields CDR1 LGHNA and CDR2 YSLEER. The CDR3 sequence: CASSQEWGPPALYEQYF. The CDR3 DNA reads TGCGCCAGCAGCCAAGAATGGGGACCCCCGGCCCTCTACGAGCAGTACTTC.

Many counts were recorded for this clonotype. The chain joins TRBV7-2 to TRBJ2-7; D is possibly TRBD1 or TRBD2 (6 bases each). Germline V gene lookup returns CDR1 SGHTA and CDR2 FQGNSA. Between the trimmed V and J ends, which lost 5 bases and 1 base, there was a span of 18 bases. The CDR3 consists of 16 residues. CDR3 loop: CASSPRIGGGSYEQYF. The CDR3 coding sequence is TGTGCCAGCAGCCCACGGATTGGAGGGGGATCCTACGAGCAGTACTTC.

The V gene is TRBV12-3 or TRBV12-4, the J gene TRBJ1-2, with D hard to call. The CDR3 has 14 residues. The ends were cut back, 5 bases at V and 1 base at J, with 11 bases in the middle. CDR3 protein: CASSQNGINYGYTF. The CDR3 DNA follows: TGTGCCAGCAGTCAGAACGGGATTAACTATGGCTACACCTTC.